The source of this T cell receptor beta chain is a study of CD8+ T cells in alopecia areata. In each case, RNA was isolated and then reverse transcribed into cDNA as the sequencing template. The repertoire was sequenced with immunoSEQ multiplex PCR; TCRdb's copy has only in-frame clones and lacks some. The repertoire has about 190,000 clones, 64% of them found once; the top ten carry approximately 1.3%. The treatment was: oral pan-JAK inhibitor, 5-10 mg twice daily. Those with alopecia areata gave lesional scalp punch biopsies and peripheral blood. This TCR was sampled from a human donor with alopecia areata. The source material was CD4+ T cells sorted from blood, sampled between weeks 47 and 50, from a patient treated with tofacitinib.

CDR3 in DNA: TGTGCCAGCAGCCTTACTAGCGGTACCTACGAGCAGTACTTC. Residues: CASSLTSGTYEQYF. This chain links TRBV7-2 with TRBJ2-7, with 8 bases lining up with TRBD2. V was pared by 5 bases and J by 2 bases, with 5 bases of the junction left unmatched. The CDR3 contains 14 residues. Germline CDR1 reads SGHTA; CDR2 reads FQGNSA.